A selection of T cell receptor beta chains follows, all from one sample in a study of T cell responses to AZD1222 COVID-19 vaccine. Some clones are missing from TCRdb's copy, which holds only in-frame ones; the method was immunoSEQ multiplex PCR. This sample carries 150,000 to 200,000 clones, about nine tenths of them seen once, and the ten largest clones take around 5.8%. The sample consisted of peripheral blood, taken on day 0 of AZD1222 vaccination. These receptors came from an adult in good health. Each CDR3 is given with its conserved first and last residue. Fields, in order: J gene, clone size, V gene, D gene, CDR3 DNA, CDR3 protein. A D gene is named only where the DNA matches it firmly. For some rows the clone size is stated as once, few or many, or as a class when expanded; others skip it.

j_gene: TRBJ2-5; abundance: few; v_gene: TRBV5-8; d_gene: TRBD2; CDR3nt: TGTGCCAGCAGCCTGGGGGGGACTAGCGGGCCCCTTGGGGAGACCCAGTACTTC; CDR3aa: CASSLGGTSGPLGETQYF
j_gene: TRBJ1-2; abundance: .; v_gene: TRBV6-5; d_gene: .; CDR3nt: TGTGCCAGCAGTTACTCATTGGTAGGGGAGCGAGGCTACACCTTC; CDR3aa: CASSYSLVGERGYTF
j_gene: TRBJ1-1; abundance: .; v_gene: TRBV7-8; d_gene: .; CDR3nt: TGTGCCAGCAGCTCTGCTATCACTGAAGCTTTCTTT; CDR3aa: CASSSAITEAFF
j_gene: TRBJ1-4; abundance: .; v_gene: TRBV4-2; d_gene: .; CDR3nt: TGTGCCAGCAGCCAAGAGGTGGGGGTCAGGTACGAAAAACTGTTTTTT; CDR3aa: CASSQEVGVRYEKLFF
j_gene: TRBJ1-1; abundance: .; v_gene: TRBV4-2; d_gene: .; CDR3nt: TGTGCCAGCAGCCAAGTTACAGTGAACACTGAAGCTTTCTTT; CDR3aa: CASSQVTVNTEAFF
j_gene: TRBJ1-3; abundance: few; v_gene: TRBV21-1; d_gene: .; CDR3nt: TGTGCCAGCAGCGCCCACAACAGGGATACTGGAAACACCATATATTTT; CDR3aa: CASSAHNRDTGNTIYF
j_gene: TRBJ1-1; abundance: .; v_gene: TRBV29-1; d_gene: .; CDR3nt: TGCAGCGTTGAAGCTAAGGGGGGGAACACTGAAGCTTTCTTT; CDR3aa: CSVEAKGGNTEAFF
j_gene: TRBJ1-2; abundance: .; v_gene: TRBV3-1/TRBV3-2; d_gene: .; CDR3nt: TGTGCCAGCAGCCAAGATCAGGGTGGCGGCTACACCTTC; CDR3aa: CASSQDQGGGYTF
j_gene: TRBJ2-2; abundance: few; v_gene: TRBV19; d_gene: .; CDR3nt: TGTGCCAGTAGTAAGGGGGGAGGGCCTGCCAGGGACACCGGGGAGCTGTTTTTT; CDR3aa: CASSKGGGPARDTGELFF
j_gene: TRBJ1-2; abundance: .; v_gene: TRBV6-5; d_gene: TRBD1; CDR3nt: TGTGCCAGCAGTCGTGGACAGGGCATCGGCTACACCTTC; CDR3aa: CASSRGQGIGYTF
j_gene: TRBJ2-2; abundance: .; v_gene: TRBV4-1; d_gene: TRBD1; CDR3nt: TGCGCCAGCAGCCAAGATCTGTTGGGTAGACAGGGGAGCGTCCGGGAGCTGTTTTTT; CDR3aa: CASSQDLLGRQGSVRELFF
j_gene: TRBJ2-7; abundance: .; v_gene: TRBV9; d_gene: TRBD2; CDR3nt: TGTGCCAGCAGCGTAGAGGCGGGAGGGCCCGAGCAGTACTTC; CDR3aa: CASSVEAGGPEQYF
j_gene: TRBJ2-1; abundance: .; v_gene: TRBV7-3; d_gene: TRBD2; CDR3nt: TGTGCCAGCAGCAAACAGCCACTAGCGTCAGGTGACGAGCAGTTCTTC; CDR3aa: CASSKQPLASGDEQFF
j_gene: TRBJ1-6; abundance: .; v_gene: TRBV28; d_gene: .; CDR3nt: TGTGCCAGCAGTAGGGCAGACCTAGACCCCTATAATTCACCCCTCCACTTT; CDR3aa: CASSRADLDPYNSPLHF
j_gene: TRBJ2-3; abundance: .; v_gene: TRBV10-3; d_gene: TRBD2; CDR3nt: TGTGCCATCAGTGGGTCCTCCAGACTAGCGGGGGGTTCCGCAGATACGCAGTATTTT; CDR3aa: CAISGSSRLAGGSADTQYF
j_gene: TRBJ1-3; abundance: .; v_gene: TRBV5-1; d_gene: .; CDR3nt: TGCGCCAGCAGCTTGAACCAGCCAGGTAGCTCTGGAAACACCATATATTTT; CDR3aa: CASSLNQPGSSGNTIYF
j_gene: TRBJ2-4; abundance: .; v_gene: TRBV5-1; d_gene: .; CDR3nt: TGCGCCAGCAGCTTGGAAAGGGGGGGTACGGCCAAAAACATTCAGTACTTC; CDR3aa: CASSLERGGTAKNIQYF
j_gene: TRBJ2-1; abundance: .; v_gene: TRBV6-9; d_gene: .; CDR3nt: TGTGCCAGCAGTTACCCAGCCAGCGTCAATGAGCAGTTCTTC; CDR3aa: CASSYPASVNEQFF
j_gene: TRBJ1-2; abundance: .; v_gene: TRBV28; d_gene: .; CDR3nt: TGTGCCAGCAGTTTGGTTGGCTACACCTTC; CDR3aa: CASSLVGYTF
j_gene: TRBJ2-1; abundance: few; v_gene: TRBV7-2; d_gene: .; CDR3nt: TGTGCCAGCCTAATACGGGTCTCCTACAATGAGCAGTTCTTC; CDR3aa: CASLIRVSYNEQFF
j_gene: TRBJ2-2; abundance: .; v_gene: TRBV7-3; d_gene: TRBD2; CDR3nt: TGTGCCAGCAGCTTAAGCGCGGGAGGCCTCAGCGGGGAGCTGTTTTTT; CDR3aa: CASSLSAGGLSGELFF
j_gene: TRBJ1-2; abundance: .; v_gene: TRBV11-2; d_gene: .; CDR3nt: TGTGCCAGCAGCTTAGGTTTACAGAACTATGGCTACACCTTC; CDR3aa: CASSLGLQNYGYTF
j_gene: TRBJ2-1; abundance: .; v_gene: TRBV4-3; d_gene: TRBD1; CDR3nt: TGCGCCAGCAGCCAGGAGCCCCCGGGACAGGGTATCAATGAGCAGTTCTTC; CDR3aa: CASSQEPPGQGINEQFF
j_gene: TRBJ1-6; abundance: .; v_gene: TRBV30; d_gene: TRBD1; CDR3nt: TGTGCCTGGAGTTTACTAGGACAGGGTAATTCACCCCTCCACTTT; CDR3aa: CAWSLLGQGNSPLHF
j_gene: TRBJ1-2; abundance: .; v_gene: TRBV7-2; d_gene: .; CDR3nt: TGTGCCAGCAGCTTAGTAGGGGCAGCGAAACCATATGGCTACACCTTC; CDR3aa: CASSLVGAAKPYGYTF
j_gene: TRBJ2-7; abundance: .; v_gene: TRBV5-1; d_gene: .; CDR3nt: TGCGCCAGCACCTCTATCGGGGGGCAGAACTACGAGCAGTACTTC; CDR3aa: CASTSIGGQNYEQYF
j_gene: TRBJ1-2; abundance: .; v_gene: TRBV29-1; d_gene: .; CDR3nt: TGCAGCGTTGAAAAAGCCAGTCCCTATGGCTACACCTTC; CDR3aa: CSVEKASPYGYTF
j_gene: TRBJ2-7; abundance: once; v_gene: TRBV4-3; d_gene: .; CDR3nt: TGCGCCAGCAGCCAAACCCCGGTCGACGAGCAGTACTTC; CDR3aa: CASSQTPVDEQYF
j_gene: TRBJ1-1; abundance: .; v_gene: TRBV19; d_gene: .; CDR3nt: TGTGCCAGTAGAACCGAGCCGGGCTCGGCTTTCTTT; CDR3aa: CASRTEPGSAFF
j_gene: TRBJ1-3; abundance: .; v_gene: TRBV28; d_gene: .; CDR3nt: TGTGCCAGCAGCTTACAGGTCTCTGGAAACACCATATATTTT; CDR3aa: CASSLQVSGNTIYF
j_gene: TRBJ1-4; abundance: .; v_gene: TRBV5-6; d_gene: .; CDR3nt: TGTGCCAGCAGCTTGCGGGCAGGAACCCAGGATGAAAAACTGTTTTTT; CDR3aa: CASSLRAGTQDEKLFF
j_gene: TRBJ1-5; abundance: .; v_gene: TRBV28; d_gene: TRBD1; CDR3nt: TGTGCCAGCAGAGGCCGGGACAGGGGCAATCAGCCCCAGCATTTT; CDR3aa: CASRGRDRGNQPQHF
j_gene: TRBJ2-3; abundance: .; v_gene: TRBV3-1/TRBV3-2; d_gene: .; CDR3nt: TGTGCCAGCAGCCTGGGACAAGATACGCAGTATTTT; CDR3aa: CASSLGQDTQYF
j_gene: TRBJ2-1; abundance: .; v_gene: TRBV28; d_gene: TRBD2; CDR3nt: TGTGCCAGTATTTCCCTAGGACTAGCTCGGAGTGAGCAGTTCTTC; CDR3aa: CASISLGLARSEQFF
j_gene: TRBJ1-2; abundance: .; v_gene: TRBV12-3/TRBV12-4; d_gene: .; CDR3nt: TGTGCCAGCAGTTTAGGGGTTGGCTACACCTTC; CDR3aa: CASSLGVGYTF
j_gene: TRBJ2-7; abundance: .; v_gene: TRBV6-5; d_gene: .; CDR3nt: TGTGCCAGCCAGAGAATGGGATTCTACGAGCAGTACTTC; CDR3aa: CASQRMGFYEQYF
j_gene: TRBJ1-5; abundance: .; v_gene: TRBV30; d_gene: .; CDR3nt: TGTGCCTGGAAGGGACCCAGGACTGATCAGCCCCAGCATTTT; CDR3aa: CAWKGPRTDQPQHF
j_gene: TRBJ2-7; abundance: .; v_gene: TRBV7-9; d_gene: TRBD2; CDR3nt: TGTGCCAGCAGCTCTAAGGTTGGGGAGGGCTCCTACGAGCAGTACTTC; CDR3aa: CASSSKVGEGSYEQYF
j_gene: TRBJ1-2; abundance: few; v_gene: TRBV7-2; d_gene: .; CDR3nt: TGTGCCAGCAGCAAGCGGGACACCTCCTATGGCTACACCTTC; CDR3aa: CASSKRDTSYGYTF
j_gene: TRBJ2-5; abundance: .; v_gene: TRBV4-1; d_gene: .; CDR3nt: TGCGCCAGCAGCCAAATCCGGGACCATCAGACCCAGTACTTC; CDR3aa: CASSQIRDHQTQYF
j_gene: TRBJ2-7; abundance: .; v_gene: TRBV5-1; d_gene: TRBD2; CDR3nt: TGCGCCAGCAGCCCGATGGGGACTAGCGGGAGTTACGAGCAGTACTTC; CDR3aa: CASSPMGTSGSYEQYF
j_gene: TRBJ1-2; abundance: .; v_gene: TRBV28; d_gene: TRBD1; CDR3nt: TGTGCCAGCAGCCAGGGACAGGGCGTCTATGGCTACACCTTC; CDR3aa: CASSQGQGVYGYTF
j_gene: TRBJ1-5; abundance: .; v_gene: TRBV3-1/TRBV3-2; d_gene: TRBD1; CDR3nt: TGTGCCAGCAGCCTCGGGACAGGGGGAAATCAGCCCCAGCATTTT; CDR3aa: CASSLGTGGNQPQHF
j_gene: TRBJ1-4; abundance: medium-sized; v_gene: TRBV3-1/TRBV3-2; d_gene: .; CDR3nt: TGTGCCAGCAGCCAAGTGACCGGCGAAAAACTGTTTTTT; CDR3aa: CASSQVTGEKLFF
j_gene: TRBJ1-2; abundance: .; v_gene: TRBV5-1; d_gene: .; CDR3nt: TGCGCCAGCAGCTCGGACAGCCTCTACACCTTC; CDR3aa: CASSSDSLYTF
j_gene: TRBJ1-2; abundance: .; v_gene: TRBV6-6; d_gene: .; CDR3nt: TGTGCCAGCAGTTACTCCCCAAGGACAGTAGGCTACACCTTC; CDR3aa: CASSYSPRTVGYTF
j_gene: TRBJ1-1; abundance: .; v_gene: TRBV5-1; d_gene: TRBD1; CDR3nt: TGCGCCAGCAGCTCCCAGGACAGGGGGAACACTGAAGCTTTCTTT; CDR3aa: CASSSQDRGNTEAFF
j_gene: TRBJ2-5; abundance: .; v_gene: TRBV6-6; d_gene: .; CDR3nt: TGTGCCAGCAGTCTTGGCGAGACCCAGTACTTC; CDR3aa: CASSLGETQYF